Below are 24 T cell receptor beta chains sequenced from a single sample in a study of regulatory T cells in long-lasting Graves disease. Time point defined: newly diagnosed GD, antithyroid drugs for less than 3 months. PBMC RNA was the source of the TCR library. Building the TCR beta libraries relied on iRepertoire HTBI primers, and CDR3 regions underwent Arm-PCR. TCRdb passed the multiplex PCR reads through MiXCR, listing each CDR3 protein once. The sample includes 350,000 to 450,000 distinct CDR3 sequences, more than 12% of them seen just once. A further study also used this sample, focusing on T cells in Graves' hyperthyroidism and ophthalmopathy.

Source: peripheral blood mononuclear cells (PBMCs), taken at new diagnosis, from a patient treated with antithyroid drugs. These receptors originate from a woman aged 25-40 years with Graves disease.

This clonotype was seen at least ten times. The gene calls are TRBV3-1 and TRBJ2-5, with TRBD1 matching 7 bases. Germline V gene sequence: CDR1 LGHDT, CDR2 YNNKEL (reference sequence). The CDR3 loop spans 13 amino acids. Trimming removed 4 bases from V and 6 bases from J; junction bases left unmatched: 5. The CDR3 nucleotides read TGTGCCAGCAGCCCTGACAGGGTACAGACCCAGTACTTC. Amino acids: CASSPDRVQTQYF.

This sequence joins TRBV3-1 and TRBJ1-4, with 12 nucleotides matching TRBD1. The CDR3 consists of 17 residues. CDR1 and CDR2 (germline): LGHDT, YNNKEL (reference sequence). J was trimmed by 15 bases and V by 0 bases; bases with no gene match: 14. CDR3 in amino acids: CASSQDSPGTGGDWVFF. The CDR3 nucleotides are TGTGCCAGCAGCCAAGATTCTCCCGGGACAGGGGGCGATTGGGTGTTTTTT. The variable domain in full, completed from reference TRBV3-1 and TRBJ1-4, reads DTAVSQTPKYLVTQMGNDKSIKCEQNLGHDTMYWYKQDSKKFLKIMFSYNNKELIINETVPNRFSPKSPDKAHLNLHINSLELGDSAVYFCASSQDSPGTGGDWVFFGSGTQLSVL.

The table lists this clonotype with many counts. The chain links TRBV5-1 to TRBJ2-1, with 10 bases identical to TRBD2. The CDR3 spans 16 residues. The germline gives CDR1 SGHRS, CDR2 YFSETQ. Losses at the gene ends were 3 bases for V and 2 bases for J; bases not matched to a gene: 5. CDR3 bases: TGCGCCAGCAGCTCACGTAGCGGGAGGACCTACAATGAGCAGTTCTTC. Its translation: CASSSRSGRTYNEQFF.

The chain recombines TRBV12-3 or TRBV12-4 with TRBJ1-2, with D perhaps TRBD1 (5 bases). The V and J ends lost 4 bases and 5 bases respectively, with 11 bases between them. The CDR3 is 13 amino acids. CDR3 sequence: CASSSGTFYGYTF. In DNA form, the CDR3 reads TGTGCCAGCAGTTCCGGGACCTTTTATGGCTACACCTTC.

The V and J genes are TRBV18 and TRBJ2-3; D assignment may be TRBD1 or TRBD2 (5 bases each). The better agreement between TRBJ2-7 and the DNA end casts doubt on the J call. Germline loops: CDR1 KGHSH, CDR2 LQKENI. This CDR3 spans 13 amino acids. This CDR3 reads CASSPRDRSEQYF. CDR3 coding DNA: TGTGCCAGCTCACCAAGGGACCGTTCCGAGCAGTACTTC.

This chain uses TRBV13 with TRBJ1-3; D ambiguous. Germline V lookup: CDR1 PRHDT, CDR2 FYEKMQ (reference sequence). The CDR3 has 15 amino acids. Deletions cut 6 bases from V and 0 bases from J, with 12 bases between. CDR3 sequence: CASSRTENSGNTIYF. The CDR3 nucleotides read TGTGCCAGCAGTCGGACTGAGAACTCTGGAAACACCATATATTTT.

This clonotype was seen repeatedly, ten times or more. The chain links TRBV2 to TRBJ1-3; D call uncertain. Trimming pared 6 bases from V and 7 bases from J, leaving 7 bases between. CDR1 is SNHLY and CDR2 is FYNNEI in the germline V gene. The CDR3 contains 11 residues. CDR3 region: CASRGGNTIYF. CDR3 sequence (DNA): TGTGCCAGCAGGGGAGGGAACACCATATATTTT.

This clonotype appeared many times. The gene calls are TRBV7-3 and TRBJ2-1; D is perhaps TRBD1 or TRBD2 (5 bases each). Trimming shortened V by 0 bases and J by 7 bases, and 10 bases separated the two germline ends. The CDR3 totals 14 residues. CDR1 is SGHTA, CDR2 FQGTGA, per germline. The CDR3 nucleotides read TGTGCCAGCAGCTTAACGGGGGTCCGGAATGAGCAGTTCTTC. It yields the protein CASSLTGVRNEQFF.

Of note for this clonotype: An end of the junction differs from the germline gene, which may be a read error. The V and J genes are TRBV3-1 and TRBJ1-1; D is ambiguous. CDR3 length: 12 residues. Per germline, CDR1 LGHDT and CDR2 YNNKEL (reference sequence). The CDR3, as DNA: TGTGCCAACAGCCAAGTTGGGCAGGAAGCTTTCTTT. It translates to CANSQVGQEAFF.

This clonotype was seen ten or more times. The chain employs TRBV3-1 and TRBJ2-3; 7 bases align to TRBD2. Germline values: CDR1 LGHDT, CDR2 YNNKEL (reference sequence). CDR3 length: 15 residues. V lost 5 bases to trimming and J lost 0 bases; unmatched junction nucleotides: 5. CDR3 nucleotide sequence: TGTGCCAGCAGCTTAGCGGGCCAGAGCACAGATACGCAGTATTTT. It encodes CASSLAGQSTDTQYF.

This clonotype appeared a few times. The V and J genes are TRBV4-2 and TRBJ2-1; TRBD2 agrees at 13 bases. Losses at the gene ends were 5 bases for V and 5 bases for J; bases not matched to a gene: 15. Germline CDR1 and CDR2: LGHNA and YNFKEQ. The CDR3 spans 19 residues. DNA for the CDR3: TGTGCCAGCAGCACCCGGACTAGCGGGAGTGTGCCCCAAAACAATGAGCAGTTCTTC. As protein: CASSTRTSGSVPQNNEQFF.

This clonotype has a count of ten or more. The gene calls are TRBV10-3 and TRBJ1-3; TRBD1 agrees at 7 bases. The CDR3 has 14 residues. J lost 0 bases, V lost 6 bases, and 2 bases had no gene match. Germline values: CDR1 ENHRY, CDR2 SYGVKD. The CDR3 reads CAIRRDSSGNTIYF. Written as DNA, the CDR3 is TGTGCCATCAGGAGGGACAGCTCTGGAAACACCATATATTTT.

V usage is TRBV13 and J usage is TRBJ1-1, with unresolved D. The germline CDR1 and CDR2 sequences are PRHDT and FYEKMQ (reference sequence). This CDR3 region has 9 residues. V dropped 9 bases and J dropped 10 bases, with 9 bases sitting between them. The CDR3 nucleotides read TGTGCCAGAGCCGAAGGAGCTTTCTTT. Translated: CARAEGAFF.

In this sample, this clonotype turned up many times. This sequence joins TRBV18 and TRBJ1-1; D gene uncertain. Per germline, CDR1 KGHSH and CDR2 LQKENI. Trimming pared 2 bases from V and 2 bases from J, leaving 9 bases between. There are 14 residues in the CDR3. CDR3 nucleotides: TGTGCCAGCTCACCATCGGGCGGTAACACTGAAGCTTTCTTT. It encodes CASSPSGGNTEAFF.

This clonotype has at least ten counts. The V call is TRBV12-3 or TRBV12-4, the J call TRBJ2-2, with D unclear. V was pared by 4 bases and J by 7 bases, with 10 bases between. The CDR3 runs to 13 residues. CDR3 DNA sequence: TGTGCCAGCAGTTCGTACTCGGGCGGGGAGCTGTTTTTT. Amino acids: CASSSYSGGELFF.

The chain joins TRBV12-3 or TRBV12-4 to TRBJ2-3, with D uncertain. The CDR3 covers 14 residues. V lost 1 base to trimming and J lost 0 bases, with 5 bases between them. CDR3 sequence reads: CASSLVVSTDTQYF. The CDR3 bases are TGTGCCAGCAGTTTAGTGGTTAGCACAGATACGCAGTATTTT.

CDR3 region: CASRRTAAETQYF. CDR3 coding DNA: TGCGCCAGCAGACGGACAGCCGCAGAGACCCAGTACTTC. The chain links TRBV4-1 to TRBJ2-5; maybe TRBD1 (6 bases). V was shortened by 6 bases and J by 4 bases, with 12 bases between the two germline ends. The germline V gene has CDR1 MGHRA and CDR2 YSYEKL. The CDR3 is 13 residues long.

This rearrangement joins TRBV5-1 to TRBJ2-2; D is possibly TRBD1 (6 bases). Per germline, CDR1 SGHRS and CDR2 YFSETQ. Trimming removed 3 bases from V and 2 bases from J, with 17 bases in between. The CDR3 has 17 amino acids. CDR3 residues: CASSSMGPGQNTGELFF. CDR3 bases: TGCGCCAGCAGCTCAATGGGTCCGGGACAAAACACCGGGGAGCTGTTTTTT.

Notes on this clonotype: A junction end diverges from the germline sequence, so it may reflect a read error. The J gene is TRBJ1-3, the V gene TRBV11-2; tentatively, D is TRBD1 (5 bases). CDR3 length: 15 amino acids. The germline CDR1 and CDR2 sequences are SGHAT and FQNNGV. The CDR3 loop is CASSLVDSSGNTICF. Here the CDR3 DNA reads TGTGCCAGCAGCTTAGTTGACAGCTCTGGAAACACCATATGTTTT.

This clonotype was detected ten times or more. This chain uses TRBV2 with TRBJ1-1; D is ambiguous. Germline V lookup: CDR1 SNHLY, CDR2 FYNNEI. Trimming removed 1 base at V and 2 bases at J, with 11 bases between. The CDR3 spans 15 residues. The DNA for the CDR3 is TGTGCCAGCAGTGAAGAGGCAGCAGTCAACACTGAAGCTTTCTTT. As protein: CASSEEAAVNTEAFF.

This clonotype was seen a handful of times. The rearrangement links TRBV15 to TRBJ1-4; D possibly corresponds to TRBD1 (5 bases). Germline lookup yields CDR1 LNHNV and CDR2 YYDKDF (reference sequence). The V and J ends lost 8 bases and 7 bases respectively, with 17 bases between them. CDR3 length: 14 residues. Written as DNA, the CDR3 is TGTGCCACCGGCGCCGGGACTTTTAGTGAAAAACTGTTTTTT. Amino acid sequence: CATGAGTFSEKLFF.

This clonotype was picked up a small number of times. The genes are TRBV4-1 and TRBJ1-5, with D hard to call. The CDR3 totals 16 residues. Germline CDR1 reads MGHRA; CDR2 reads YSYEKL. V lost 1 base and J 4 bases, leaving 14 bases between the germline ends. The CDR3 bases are TGCGCCAGCAGCCAAGCGCCTAAAGGTCAAAATCAGCCCCAGCATTTT. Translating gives CASSQAPKGQNQPQHF.

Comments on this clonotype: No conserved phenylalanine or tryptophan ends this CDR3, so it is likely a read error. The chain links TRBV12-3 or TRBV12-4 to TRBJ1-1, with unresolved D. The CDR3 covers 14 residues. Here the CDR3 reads CASSFGRKNTEAFL. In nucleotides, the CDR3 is TGCGCCAGCAGTTTCGGCCGGAAGAACACTGAAGCTTTCCTT.

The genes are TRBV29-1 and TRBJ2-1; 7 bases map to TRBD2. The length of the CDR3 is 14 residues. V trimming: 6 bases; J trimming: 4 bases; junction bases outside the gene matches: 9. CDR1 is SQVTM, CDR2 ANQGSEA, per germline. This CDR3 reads CSVALGGRYNEQFF. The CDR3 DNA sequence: TGCAGCGTCGCCCTTGGCGGGAGATACAATGAGCAGTTCTTC.